The T cell receptor (beta chain) described here comes from a study of T cell responses to AZD1222 COVID-19 vaccine. The study's findings and limits: There were repertoire samples only from the period after the peak T cell response. Among vaccine-associated CD4 TCRs, coverage spanned spike, with dominance at 160-218 and 743-854. Unmutated variant regions are reportedly the target of nearly half of TCRs that are spike-specific. Baseline antibody screening turned up just six seropositive AZD1222 recipients.

CDR3 length equals 14 residues. The ends lost 6 bases at V and 5 bases at J; junction bases unmatched: 4. Germline CDR1 and CDR2: ENHRY and SYGVKD. Sequenced by immunoSEQ multiplex PCR; TCRdb stores in-frame clones only, minus some. The profile covers about 84,000 clones, with around nine tenths appearing a single time and under 14% taken by the ten largest. As concerns this clone: The antigen is unknown.

The chain joins TRBV10-3 to TRBJ2-1, with TRBD2 identical over 10 bases. This sequence was found in an adult who received the AZD1222 COVID-19 vaccine. The sequencing used peripheral blood, collected 28 days after the second AZD1222 dose. For the CDR3, the DNA is TGTGCCATCAGGCTCACTAGCGGGGACAATGAGCAGTTCTTC. It encodes CAIRLTSGDNEQFF.